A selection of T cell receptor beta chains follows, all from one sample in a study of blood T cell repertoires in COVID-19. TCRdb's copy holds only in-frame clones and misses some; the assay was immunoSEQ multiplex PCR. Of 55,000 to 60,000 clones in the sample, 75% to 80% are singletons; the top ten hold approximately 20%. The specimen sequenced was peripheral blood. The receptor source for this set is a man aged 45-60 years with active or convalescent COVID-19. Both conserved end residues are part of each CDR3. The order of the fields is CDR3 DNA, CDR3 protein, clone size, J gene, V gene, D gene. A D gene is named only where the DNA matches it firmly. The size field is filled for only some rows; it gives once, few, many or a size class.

DNA: TGTGCCAGCAGCCCAAACAGGGGAAACACCATATATTTT
CDR3: CASSPNRGNTIYF
size: -
J: TRBJ1-3
V: TRBV16
D: -

DNA: TGCAGCGCTGCGACTAGCGGGGGTGAGACCCAGTACTTC
CDR3: CSAATSGGETQYF
size: -
J: TRBJ2-5
V: TRBV29-1
D: TRBD2

DNA: TGTGCCAGTAGTATAGAATCCGGGAAAAACGGCTACACCTTC
CDR3: CASSIESGKNGYTF
size: few
J: TRBJ1-2
V: TRBV19
D: -

DNA: TGTGCCTCGGACGTGGTAGCGAGGACCTACGAGCAGTACTTC
CDR3: CASDVVARTYEQYF
size: -
J: TRBJ2-7
V: TRBV30
D: -

DNA: TGCAGCGTTGTGCTCGGGGGAAACTATGGCTACACCTTC
CDR3: CSVVLGGNYGYTF
size: -
J: TRBJ1-2
V: TRBV29-1
D: -

DNA: TGTGCCAGCAGCCAAGTTTCAGGGGGCTTAGGCTACACCTTC
CDR3: CASSQVSGGLGYTF
size: -
J: TRBJ1-2
V: TRBV3-1/TRBV3-2
D: TRBD1

DNA: TGTGCCATCAGTGAGAGCTCCGGGACAGGAGGGTATGGCTACACCTTC
CDR3: CAISESSGTGGYGYTF
size: -
J: TRBJ1-2
V: TRBV10-3
D: TRBD1

DNA: TGCAGCGTTGAAGTTCACAGGGGGGTGGTAACCGGGGAGCTGTTTTTT
CDR3: CSVEVHRGVVTGELFF
size: -
J: TRBJ2-2
V: TRBV29-1
D: TRBD1

DNA: TGTGCCAGCAGCCCCGGGGTCCAGAGCACCGGGGAGCTGTTTTTT
CDR3: CASSPGVQSTGELFF
size: -
J: TRBJ2-2
V: TRBV7-3
D: -

DNA: TGTGCCAGTAGGGGCGCAGGGGGATGGAACACTGAAGCTTTCTTT
CDR3: CASRGAGGWNTEAFF
size: -
J: TRBJ1-1
V: TRBV19
D: TRBD1

DNA: TGTGCCACCGGGGAGATGCTAGCGGGAAGTGACGAGCAGTACTTC
CDR3: CATGEMLAGSDEQYF
size: -
J: TRBJ2-7
V: TRBV10-3
D: TRBD2

DNA: TGTGCCAGCAGCTTAGTTCGGGGGGGCTTCTACAATGAGCAGTTCTTC
CDR3: CASSLVRGGFYNEQFF
size: -
J: TRBJ2-1
V: TRBV11-2
D: TRBD2

DNA: TGTGCCAGCAGTGATTCGAGCGGGGGGGCCACAGATACGCAGTATTTT
CDR3: CASSDSSGGATDTQYF
size: -
J: TRBJ2-3
V: TRBV2
D: TRBD2

DNA: TGCGCCAGCGGCAGGGTCACTGAAGCTTTCTTT
CDR3: CASGRVTEAFF
size: -
J: TRBJ1-1
V: TRBV23-1
D: -

DNA: TGTGCCAGCAGTTGGCAGGGGTGGGCTGAAGCTTTCTTT
CDR3: CASSWQGWAEAFF
size: -
J: TRBJ1-1
V: TRBV12-3/TRBV12-4
D: -

DNA: TGTGCCAGCAGTGCCCGAACTACAGGGGTGGGAAACAATCAGCCCCAGCATTTT
CDR3: CASSARTTGVGNNQPQHF
size: -
J: TRBJ1-5
V: TRBV27
D: TRBD1

DNA: TGTGCCATCGGGGGGAGCAATGAGCAGTTCTTC
CDR3: CAIGGSNEQFF
size: once
J: TRBJ2-1
V: TRBV10-3
D: -

DNA: TGTGCCAGTAGTATTTTTCGGAGGAGCTCCTACAATGAGCAGTTCTTC
CDR3: CASSIFRRSSYNEQFF
size: -
J: TRBJ2-1
V: TRBV19
D: -

DNA: TGTGCCAGCAGCTTAGCCCTCTGGGAGGTAGAGGAAAAACTGTTTTTT
CDR3: CASSLALWEVEEKLFF
size: -
J: TRBJ1-4
V: TRBV7-9
D: -

DNA: TGTGCCAGCTCACCAATGGGGGGTTGGCAGCCCCAGCATTTT
CDR3: CASSPMGGWQPQHF
size: -
J: TRBJ1-5
V: TRBV18
D: -

DNA: TGTGCCAGCAGCTTAGCCGGGGGGGGACGCACAGATACGCAGTATTTT
CDR3: CASSLAGGGRTDTQYF
size: -
J: TRBJ2-3
V: TRBV7-2
D: TRBD2

DNA: TGCGCCAGCAGCCGGACCGGGACAGAGGCTCAGCCCCAGCATTTT
CDR3: CASSRTGTEAQPQHF
size: -
J: TRBJ1-5
V: TRBV4-1
D: TRBD1

DNA: TGTGCCAGCAGCACAGGGGTGGGTTTTTTGAACACTGAAGCTTTCTTT
CDR3: CASSTGVGFLNTEAFF
size: -
J: TRBJ1-1
V: TRBV27
D: TRBD1

DNA: TGTGCCAGCTCACCTCCAGCGGGAGGGTACAATGAGCAGTTCTTC
CDR3: CASSPPAGGYNEQFF
size: -
J: TRBJ2-1
V: TRBV18
D: TRBD2

DNA: TGTGCTAGCAGCTTCGGACAGGGTTGGGAAAAACTGTTTTTT
CDR3: CASSFGQGWEKLFF
size: -
J: TRBJ1-4
V: TRBV7-7
D: TRBD1

DNA: TGTGCCAGCAGCTTAGAGCCGCGGGGGGGAACCTACAATGAGCAGTTCTTC
CDR3: CASSLEPRGGTYNEQFF
size: -
J: TRBJ2-1
V: TRBV7-8
D: TRBD2

DNA: TGTGCCAGCAGCAAACACCGGACCGGGGACAGACGACGCGATGAGCAGTTCTTC
CDR3: CASSKHRTGDRRRDEQFF
size: -
J: TRBJ2-1
V: TRBV21-1
D: -

DNA: TGTGCCAGTACCGGTGGGCAGGCCCATGGCTACACCTTC
CDR3: CASTGGQAHGYTF
size: few
J: TRBJ1-2
V: TRBV19
D: -

DNA: TGTGCCAGTAGTCCTGGTGGGGGGGTCTACGAGCAGTACTTC
CDR3: CASSPGGGVYEQYF
size: -
J: TRBJ2-7
V: TRBV19
D: TRBD2

DNA: TGTGCCAGCAGCTATAGGACAGGGATCAATGAGCAGTTCTTC
CDR3: CASSYRTGINEQFF
size: once
J: TRBJ2-1
V: TRBV11-3
D: TRBD1

DNA: TGCGCCAGCACCACGGACGGGAACTACGAGCAGTACTTC
CDR3: CASTTDGNYEQYF
size: -
J: TRBJ2-7
V: TRBV5-1
D: -

DNA: TGTGCCAGCAGCTTAATAGCCGCTGAGATCCAGTACTTC
CDR3: CASSLIAAEIQYF
size: -
J: TRBJ2-5
V: TRBV7-2
D: -

DNA: TGTGCCTGGAGTGGCGCAGATACGCAGTATTTT
CDR3: CAWSGADTQYF
size: -
J: TRBJ2-3
V: TRBV30
D: -

DNA: TGTGCCAGCAGCGTATCCAGGGTCGGGGGAAACACCATATATTTT
CDR3: CASSVSRVGGNTIYF
size: -
J: TRBJ1-3
V: TRBV9
D: -

DNA: TGCGCCAGCAGCTTGGGAACTACAGGGATACGTGGCTACACCTTC
CDR3: CASSLGTTGIRGYTF
size: -
J: TRBJ1-2
V: TRBV5-1
D: -

DNA: TGCAGCGTTGCCTTCTCTGGGGCCAACGTCCTGACTTTC
CDR3: CSVAFSGANVLTF
size: -
J: TRBJ2-6
V: TRBV29-1
D: -

DNA: TGTGCCAGCAGCAGAGAGAGGAGCAATCAGCCCCAGCATTTT
CDR3: CASSRERSNQPQHF
size: -
J: TRBJ1-5
V: TRBV2
D: -

DNA: TGTGCCAGTACCCTGGGGTCGGGAGGCACTGAAGCTTTCTTT
CDR3: CASTLGSGGTEAFF
size: few
J: TRBJ1-1
V: TRBV19
D: -

DNA: TGCGCCAGCAGCTACACAGGGCGGGCTAATGAAAAACTGTTTTTT
CDR3: CASSYTGRANEKLFF
size: -
J: TRBJ1-4
V: TRBV5-1
D: -

DNA: TGTGCCAGCAGCCTACCGGGGGGGCCCTACGAGCAGTACTTC
CDR3: CASSLPGGPYEQYF
size: -
J: TRBJ2-7
V: TRBV7-2
D: TRBD2

DNA: TGTGCCAGCTCACCGAGGGGAGGGAGGGCTGAGCAGTTCTTC
CDR3: CASSPRGGRAEQFF
size: -
J: TRBJ2-1
V: TRBV18
D: TRBD2

DNA: TGTGCCAGCAGTTACTCGAGCGGGAGTATCCACGAGCAGTACTTC
CDR3: CASSYSSGSIHEQYF
size: -
J: TRBJ2-7
V: TRBV6-5
D: TRBD2

DNA: TGCGCCAGCAGCTTGGAGGGAGGTCAGAACTATGGCTACACCTTC
CDR3: CASSLEGGQNYGYTF
size: -
J: TRBJ1-2
V: TRBV5-1
D: -

DNA: TGTGCCAGCAGCCCGGCTAGCGGGAGGACAGATACGCAGTATTTT
CDR3: CASSPASGRTDTQYF
size: -
J: TRBJ2-3
V: TRBV3-1/TRBV3-2
D: TRBD2

DNA: TGTGCCTGGGAAACTTCTAGCGGGAGGTCCGAGCAGTACTTC
CDR3: CAWETSSGRSEQYF
size: -
J: TRBJ2-7
V: TRBV30
D: TRBD2

DNA: TGCGCCAGCACCCCCCCCGGGAACACTGAAGCTTTCTTT
CDR3: CASTPPGNTEAFF
size: -
J: TRBJ1-1
V: TRBV23-1
D: -

DNA: TGCAGCGTTGCTTCGGCTAGCGGGACGCCGCGGTTCTTC
CDR3: CSVASASGTPRFF
size: -
J: TRBJ2-1
V: TRBV29-1
D: TRBD2

DNA: TGTGCCAGCGGACTGGAGTCGTCCAATCAGCCCCAGCATTTT
CDR3: CASGLESSNQPQHF
size: -
J: TRBJ1-5
V: TRBV2
D: -

DNA: TGCAGCTCGCTGATGACGGGGGGATCGGAGACCCAGTACTTC
CDR3: CSSLMTGGSETQYF
size: -
J: TRBJ2-5
V: TRBV29-1
D: TRBD2

DNA: TGTGCCAGCAGCCCACCTATGGTAGCGGACCACACAGATACGCAGTATTTT
CDR3: CASSPPMVADHTDTQYF
size: -
J: TRBJ2-3
V: TRBV5-6
D: -

DNA: TGTGCCAGCAGCCCTAAAGGGGGGACTAGGGAGCCGCAGTATTTT
CDR3: CASSPKGGTREPQYF
size: -
J: TRBJ2-3
V: TRBV7-3
D: TRBD2

DNA: TGTGCCAGTAGCACAACGGGGACAGGGAGGAACTATGGCTACACCTTC
CDR3: CASSTTGTGRNYGYTF
size: -
J: TRBJ1-2
V: TRBV19
D: TRBD1

DNA: TGTGCCAGCTCACCTCTAGTGAGCTCCTACAATGAGCAGTTCTTC
CDR3: CASSPLVSSYNEQFF
size: -
J: TRBJ2-1
V: TRBV18
D: -

DNA: TGTGCCACGGGGATTACGGCTGGAAACACCATATATTTT
CDR3: CATGITAGNTIYF
size: -
J: TRBJ1-3
V: TRBV27
D: -

DNA: TGTGCCAGCAGCAAAAAGAGGACCGGGGAGCTGTTTTTT
CDR3: CASSKKRTGELFF
size: -
J: TRBJ2-2
V: TRBV21-1
D: -